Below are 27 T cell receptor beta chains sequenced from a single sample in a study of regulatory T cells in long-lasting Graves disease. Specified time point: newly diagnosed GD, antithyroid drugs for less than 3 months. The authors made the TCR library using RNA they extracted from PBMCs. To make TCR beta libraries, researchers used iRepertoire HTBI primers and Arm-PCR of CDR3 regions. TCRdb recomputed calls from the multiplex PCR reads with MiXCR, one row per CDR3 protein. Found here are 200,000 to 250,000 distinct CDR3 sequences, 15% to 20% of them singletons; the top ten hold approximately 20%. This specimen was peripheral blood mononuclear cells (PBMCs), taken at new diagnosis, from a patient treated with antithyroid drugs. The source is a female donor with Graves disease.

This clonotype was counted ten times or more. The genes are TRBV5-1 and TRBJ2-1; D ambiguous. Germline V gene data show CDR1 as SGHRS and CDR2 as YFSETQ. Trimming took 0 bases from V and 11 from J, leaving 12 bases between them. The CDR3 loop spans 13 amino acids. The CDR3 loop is CASSLGVENQQFF. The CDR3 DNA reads TGCGCCAGCAGCTTGGGGGTGGAGAATCAGCAGTTCTTC. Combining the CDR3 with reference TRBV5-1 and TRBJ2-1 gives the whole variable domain KAGVTQTPRYLIKTRGQQVTLSCSPISGHRSVSWYQQTPGQGLQFLFEYFSETQRNKGNFPGRFSGRQFSNSRSEMNVSTLELGDSALYLCASSLGVENQQFFGPGTRLTVL.

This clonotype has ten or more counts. The CDR3 DNA sequence: TGCAGCGTTGAAGGGGACAGACAGAACACCGGGGAGCTGTTTTTT. This gives the protein CSVEGDRQNTGELFF. V is TRBV29-1 and J is TRBJ2-2; 7 nucleotides align to TRBD1. In germline, CDR1 is SQVTM, CDR2 ANQGSEA. The CDR3 consists of 15 residues. The junction had 3 bases not matched to a gene; V was cut back by 1 base and J by 1 base.

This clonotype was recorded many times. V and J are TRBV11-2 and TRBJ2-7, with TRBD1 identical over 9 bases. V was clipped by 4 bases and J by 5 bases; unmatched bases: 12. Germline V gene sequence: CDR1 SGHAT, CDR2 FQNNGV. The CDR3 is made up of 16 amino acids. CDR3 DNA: TGTGCCAGCAGCTCCCAGACGGGGACAGGGAGGGACGAGCAGTACTTC. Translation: CASSSQTGTGRDEQYF.

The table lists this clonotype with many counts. The CDR3 nucleotides read TGTGCCAGCAGTGTCGGGGGACCCTCCTACGAGCAGTACTTC. Encoded protein: CASSVGGPSYEQYF. V and J are TRBV6-1 and TRBJ2-7; a possible D gene is TRBD2 (6 bases). V dropped 4 bases and J dropped 0 bases, with 10 bases sitting between them. CDR3 length equals 14 residues. Germline assignment: CDR1 MNHNS and CDR2 SASEGT.

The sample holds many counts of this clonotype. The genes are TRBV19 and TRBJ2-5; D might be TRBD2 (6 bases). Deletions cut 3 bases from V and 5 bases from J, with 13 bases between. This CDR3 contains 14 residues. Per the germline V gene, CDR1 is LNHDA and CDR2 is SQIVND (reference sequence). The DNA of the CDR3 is TGTGCCAGTAGTATGTCGGGGGTACGGGAGACCCAGTACTTC. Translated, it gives CASSMSGVRETQYF. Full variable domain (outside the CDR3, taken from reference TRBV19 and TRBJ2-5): DGGITQSPKYLFRKEGQNVTLSCEQNLNHDAMYWYRQDPGQGLRLIYYSQIVNDFQKGDIAEGYSVSREKKESFPLTVTSAQKNPTAFYLCASSMSGVRETQYFGPGTRLLVL.

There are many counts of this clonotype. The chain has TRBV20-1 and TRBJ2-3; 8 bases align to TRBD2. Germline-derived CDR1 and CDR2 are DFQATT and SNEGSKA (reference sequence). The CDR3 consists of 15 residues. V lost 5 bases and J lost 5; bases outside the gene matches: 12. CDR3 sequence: CSAGGSGSFRDTQYF. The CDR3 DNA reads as TGCAGTGCTGGAGGGAGCGGGAGCTTCAGAGATACGCAGTATTTT.

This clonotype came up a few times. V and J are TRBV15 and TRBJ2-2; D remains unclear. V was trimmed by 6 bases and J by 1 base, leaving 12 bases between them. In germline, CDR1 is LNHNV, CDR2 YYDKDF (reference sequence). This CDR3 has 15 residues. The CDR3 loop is CATRRYGLNTGELFF. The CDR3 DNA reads TGTGCCACCAGACGGTACGGCTTGAACACCGGGGAGCTGTTTTTT.

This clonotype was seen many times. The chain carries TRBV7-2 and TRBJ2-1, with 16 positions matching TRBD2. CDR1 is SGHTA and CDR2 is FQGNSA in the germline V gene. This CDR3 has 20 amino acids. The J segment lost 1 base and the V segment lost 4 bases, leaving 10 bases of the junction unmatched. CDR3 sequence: CASSSPGLAGGPLSYNEQFF. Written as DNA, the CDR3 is TGTGCCAGCAGCTCCCCGGGACTAGCGGGAGGGCCGTTGTCCTACAATGAGCAGTTCTTC.

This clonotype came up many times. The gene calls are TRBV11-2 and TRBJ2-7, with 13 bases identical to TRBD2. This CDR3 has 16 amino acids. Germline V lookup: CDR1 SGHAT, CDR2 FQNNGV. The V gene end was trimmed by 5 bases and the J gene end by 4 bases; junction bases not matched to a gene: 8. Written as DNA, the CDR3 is TGTGCCAGCAGCGCAGAACTAGCGGGAGGGCCTTACGAGCAGTACTTC. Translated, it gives CASSAELAGGPYEQYF.

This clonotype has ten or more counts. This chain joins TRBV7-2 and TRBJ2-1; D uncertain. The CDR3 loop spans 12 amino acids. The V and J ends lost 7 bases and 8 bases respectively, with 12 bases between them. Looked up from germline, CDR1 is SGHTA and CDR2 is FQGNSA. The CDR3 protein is CASTSLQDEQFF. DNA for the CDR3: TGTGCCAGCACCAGTCTCCAGGATGAGCAGTTCTTC.

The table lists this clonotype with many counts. This CDR3 reads CASSLPGTEDTQYF. Written as DNA, the CDR3 is TGTGCCAGCAGTTTACCGGGGACGGAGGATACGCAGTATTTT. The V and J genes are TRBV28 and TRBJ2-3; D might be TRBD1 or TRBD2, each matching 5 bases. Trimming took 2 bases from V and 6 from J, leaving 12 bases between them. CDR3 length: 14 residues. Germline V CDR1 and CDR2: MDHEN, SYDVKM.

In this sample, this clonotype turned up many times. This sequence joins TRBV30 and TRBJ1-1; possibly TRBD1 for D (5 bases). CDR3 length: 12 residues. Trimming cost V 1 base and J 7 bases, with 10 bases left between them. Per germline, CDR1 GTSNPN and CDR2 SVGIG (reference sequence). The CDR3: CAWSEGVDEAFF. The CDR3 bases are TGTGCCTGGAGTGAAGGGGTAGATGAAGCTTTCTTT.

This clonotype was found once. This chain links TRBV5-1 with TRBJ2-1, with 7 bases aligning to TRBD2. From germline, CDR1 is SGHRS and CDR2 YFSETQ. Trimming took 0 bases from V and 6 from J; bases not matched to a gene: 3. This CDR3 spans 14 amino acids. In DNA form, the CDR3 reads TGCGCCAGCAGCTTGGAGGGAGGGCCCAATGAGCAGTTCTTC. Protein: CASSLEGGPNEQFF.

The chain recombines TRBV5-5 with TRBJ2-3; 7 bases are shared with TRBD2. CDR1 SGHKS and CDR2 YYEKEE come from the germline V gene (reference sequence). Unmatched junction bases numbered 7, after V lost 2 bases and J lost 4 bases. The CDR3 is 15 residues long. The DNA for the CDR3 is TGTGCCAGCAGCTTAGCGGGACCTAGCTCAGATACGCAGTATTTT. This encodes CASSLAGPSSDTQYF.

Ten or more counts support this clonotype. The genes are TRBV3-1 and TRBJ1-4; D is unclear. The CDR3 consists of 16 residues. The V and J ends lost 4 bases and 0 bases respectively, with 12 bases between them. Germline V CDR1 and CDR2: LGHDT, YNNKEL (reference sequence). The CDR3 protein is CASSPTWPATNEKLFF. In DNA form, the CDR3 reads TGTGCCAGCAGCCCGACGTGGCCAGCAACTAATGAAAAACTGTTTTTT. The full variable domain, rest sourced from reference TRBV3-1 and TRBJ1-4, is DTAVSQTPKYLVTQMGNDKSIKCEQNLGHDTMYWYKQDSKKFLKIMFSYNNKELIINETVPNRFSPKSPDKAHLNLHINSLELGDSAVYFCASSPTWPATNEKLFFGSGTQLSVL.

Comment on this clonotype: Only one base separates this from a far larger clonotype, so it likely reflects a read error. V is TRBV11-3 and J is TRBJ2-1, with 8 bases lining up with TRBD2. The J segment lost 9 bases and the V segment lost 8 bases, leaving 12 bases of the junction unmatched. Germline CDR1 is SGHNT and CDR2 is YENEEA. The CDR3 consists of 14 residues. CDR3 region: CASRPPAGAGEQFF. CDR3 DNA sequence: TGTGCCAGCCGCCCTCCAGCGGGAGCGGGTGAGCAGTTCTTC.

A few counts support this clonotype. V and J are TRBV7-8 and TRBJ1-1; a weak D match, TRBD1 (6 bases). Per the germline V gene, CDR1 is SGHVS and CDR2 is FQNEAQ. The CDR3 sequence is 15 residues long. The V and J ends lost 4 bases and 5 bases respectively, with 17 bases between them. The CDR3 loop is CASSSGRGARTEAFF. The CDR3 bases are TGTGCCAGCAGCTCAGGTCGGGGGGCTAGGACTGAAGCTTTCTTT.

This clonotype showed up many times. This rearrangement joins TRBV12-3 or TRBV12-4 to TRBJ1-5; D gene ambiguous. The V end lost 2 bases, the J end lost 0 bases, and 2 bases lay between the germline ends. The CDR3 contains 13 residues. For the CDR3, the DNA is TGTGCCAGCAGTTTAAGTAGCAATCAGCCCCAGCATTTT. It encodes CASSLSSNQPQHF.

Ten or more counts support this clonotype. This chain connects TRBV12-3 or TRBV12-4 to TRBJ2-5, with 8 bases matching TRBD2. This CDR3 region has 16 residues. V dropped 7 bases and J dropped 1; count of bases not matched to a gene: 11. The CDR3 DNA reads TGTGCCAGCACCCAAGAGGGGCTAGCGGGCCAAGAGACCCAGTACTTC. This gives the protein CASTQEGLAGQETQYF.

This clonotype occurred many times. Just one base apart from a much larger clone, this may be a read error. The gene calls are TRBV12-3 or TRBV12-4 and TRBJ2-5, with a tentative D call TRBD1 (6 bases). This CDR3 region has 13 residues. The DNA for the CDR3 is TGTGCCGGCAGCTCGAGGGGGAAGGAGACCCAGTACTTC. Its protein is CAGSSRGKETQYF.

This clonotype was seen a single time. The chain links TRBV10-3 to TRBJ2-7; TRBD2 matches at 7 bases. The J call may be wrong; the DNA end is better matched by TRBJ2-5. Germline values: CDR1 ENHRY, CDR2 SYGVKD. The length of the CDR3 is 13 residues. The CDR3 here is CAISGLGQETQYF. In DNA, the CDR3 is TGTGCCATCAGCGGACTAGGCCAAGAGACCCAGTACTTC.

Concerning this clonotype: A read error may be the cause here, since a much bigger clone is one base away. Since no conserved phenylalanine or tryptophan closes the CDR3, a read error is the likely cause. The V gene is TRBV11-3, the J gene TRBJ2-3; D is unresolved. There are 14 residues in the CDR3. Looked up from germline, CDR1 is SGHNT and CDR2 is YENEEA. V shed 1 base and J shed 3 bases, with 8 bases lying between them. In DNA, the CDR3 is TGTGCCAGCAGCTTAGTAGGCAGAACAGATACGCAGTATCTT. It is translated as CASSLVGRTDTQYL.

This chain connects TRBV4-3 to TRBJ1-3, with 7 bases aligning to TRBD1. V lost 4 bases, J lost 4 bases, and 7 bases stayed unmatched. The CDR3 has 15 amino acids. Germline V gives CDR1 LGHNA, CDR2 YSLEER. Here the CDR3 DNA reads TGCGCCAGCAGCCGGAACCGGGACAGCGGAAACACCATATATTTT. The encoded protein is CASSRNRDSGNTIYF.

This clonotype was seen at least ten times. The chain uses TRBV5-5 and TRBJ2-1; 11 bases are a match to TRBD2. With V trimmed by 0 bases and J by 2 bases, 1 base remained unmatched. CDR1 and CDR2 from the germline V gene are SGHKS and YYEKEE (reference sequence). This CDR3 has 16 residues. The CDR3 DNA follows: TGTGCCAGCAGCTTGGGACTAGCGGGGACCTACAATGAGCAGTTCTTC. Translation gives CASSLGLAGTYNEQFF.

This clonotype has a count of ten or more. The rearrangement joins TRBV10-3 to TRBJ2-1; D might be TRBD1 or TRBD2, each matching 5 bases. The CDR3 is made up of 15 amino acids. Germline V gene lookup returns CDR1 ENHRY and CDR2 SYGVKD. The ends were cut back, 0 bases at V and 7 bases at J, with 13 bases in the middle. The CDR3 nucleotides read TGTGCCATCAGTGAGTCGGGGACCATGGTGAATGAGCAGTTCTTC. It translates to CAISESGTMVNEQFF.

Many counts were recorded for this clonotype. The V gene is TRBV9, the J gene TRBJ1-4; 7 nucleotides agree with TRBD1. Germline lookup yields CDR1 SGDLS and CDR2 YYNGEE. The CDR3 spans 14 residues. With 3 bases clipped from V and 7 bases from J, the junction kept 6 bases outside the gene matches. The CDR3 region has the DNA TGTGCCAGCAGCGGAGGACAGGAAGGTGAAAAACTGTTTTTT. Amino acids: CASSGGQEGEKLFF.

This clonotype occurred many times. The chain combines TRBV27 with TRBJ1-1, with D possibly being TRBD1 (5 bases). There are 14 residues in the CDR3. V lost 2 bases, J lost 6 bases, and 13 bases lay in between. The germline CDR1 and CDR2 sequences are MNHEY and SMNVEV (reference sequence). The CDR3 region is CASSLLRGDSEAFF. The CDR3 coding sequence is TGTGCCAGCAGTTTACTTCGGGGCGACTCTGAAGCTTTCTTT.